Below, 14 T cell receptor beta chains from the same sample are listed, as sequenced in a study of blood T cell repertoires in COVID-19. This table comes from immunoSEQ multiplex PCR, and its TCRdb copy is limited to in-frame clones, with some not included. This table has about 200,000 clones, 85% appearing once. The sample taken for sequencing was PBMCs or T cells enriched from blood (not recorded which). Every receptor here comes from a man aged 35-49 years who had recovered from COVID-19.

The chain joins TRBV15 to TRBJ2-3; 9 positions agree with TRBD1. Germline CDR1 is LNHNV and CDR2 is YYDKDF (reference sequence). V dropped 0 bases and J dropped 4; count of bases not matched to a gene: 8. This CDR3 comprises 17 residues. The CDR3 nucleotides are TGTGCCACCAGCAGAGATGCCGGACAGGGGTATTCAGATACGCAGTATTTT. It yields the protein CATSRDAGQGYSDTQYF.

The chain is built from TRBV13 and TRBJ2-7; 9 bases are a match to TRBD1. CDR3 length: 15 residues. J was trimmed by 5 bases and V by 2 bases; bases with no gene match: 7. CDR1 is PRHDT and CDR2 is FYEKMQ in the germline V gene (reference sequence). The CDR3 region has the DNA TGTGCCAGCAGCTTATTGGACAGGGGATCGGACGAGCAGTACTTC. This gives the protein CASSLLDRGSDEQYF.

The V and J genes are TRBV28 and TRBJ2-5, with TRBD2 matching 12 bases. CDR1 MDHEN and CDR2 SYDVKM come from the germline V gene. This CDR3 is 16 amino acids long. V was clipped by 4 bases and J by 3 bases; unmatched bases: 6. The CDR3 loop is CASSSKTSGSKETQYF. CDR3 sequence (DNA): TGTGCCAGCAGTTCTAAGACTAGCGGGAGTAAAGAGACCCAGTACTTC.

The chain joins TRBV3-1 (or the pseudogene TRBV3-2) to TRBJ2-7, with 7 bases that match TRBD2. Trimming removed 0 bases from V and 4 bases from J; junction bases left unmatched: 9. The CDR3 has 16 residues. Germline assignment: CDR1 LGHDT and CDR2 YNNKEL (reference sequence). Written as DNA, the CDR3 is TGTGCCAGCAGCCAAGAATCGTTGGGACTATTATACGAGCAGTACTTC. It specifies CASSQESLGLLYEQYF.

A single count supports this clone. The chain carries TRBV9 and TRBJ1-3; 7 bases map to TRBD1. V gave up 2 bases and J gave up 4 bases; unmatched junction bases: 3. The germline CDR1 and CDR2 sequences are SGDLS and YYNGEE. The CDR3 is 14 amino acids. The DNA of the CDR3 is TGTGCCAGCAGCGTCGGACAGGCAGGAAACACCATATATTTT. Residues: CASSVGQAGNTIYF.

This clone appeared a single time. The chain carries TRBV20-1 and TRBJ2-3; no firm D call. CDR1 and CDR2 (germline): DFQATT, SNEGSKA (reference sequence). The ends were cut back, 3 bases at V and 6 bases at J, with 7 bases in the middle. CDR3 length equals 11 residues. CDR3 nucleotides: TGCAGTGCTAGCTTCTTTGATACGCAGTATTTT. Its translation: CSASFFDTQYF.

This clone was counted between two and nine times. The rearrangement links TRBV7-9 to TRBJ1-5, with 12 positions matching TRBD1. This CDR3 region has 17 residues. Germline-derived CDR1 and CDR2 are SEHNR and FQNEAQ (reference sequence). The trim removed 1 base at V and 7 bases at J, leaving 8 bases unmatched. CDR3 loop: CASSLGVGTGGRQPQHF. The CDR3 nucleotides are TGTGCCAGCAGCTTAGGTGTTGGGACAGGGGGCAGGCAGCCCCAGCATTTT.

This clone came up a few times. The chain is built from TRBV5-1 and TRBJ2-3, with 11 bases fitting TRBD2. Germline lookup yields CDR1 SGHRS and CDR2 YFSETQ. CDR3 size: 18 residues. V lost 4 bases and J lost 0; bases outside the gene matches: 10. The CDR3 region has the DNA TGCGCCAGCAGCCCAGAACTAGCGGGAGTAGGCAGCACAGATACGCAGTATTTT. Its translation: CASSPELAGVGSTDTQYF. The entire variable domain, with the rest obtained from reference TRBV5-1 and TRBJ2-3, is as follows: KAGVTQTPRYLIKTRGQQVTLSCSPISGHRSVSWYQQTPGQGLQFLFEYFSETQRNKGNFPGRFSGRQFSNSRSEMNVSTLELGDSALYLCASSPELAGVGSTDTQYFGPGTRLTVL.

The chain employs TRBV10-3 and TRBJ2-3; 7 bases fit TRBD2. From germline, CDR1 is ENHRY and CDR2 SYGVKD. The ends lost 0 bases at V and 3 bases at J; junction bases unmatched: 6. CDR3 length equals 16 residues. The CDR3 protein is CAISESARESTDTQYF. The CDR3 DNA follows: TGTGCCATCAGTGAGTCCGCGCGGGAGAGTACAGATACGCAGTATTTT.

This chain links TRBV6-1 with TRBJ2-7, with a tentative D call TRBD2 (5 bases). The V end was cut by 6 bases, the J end by 1 base, with 13 bases between. This CDR3 contains 14 residues. Germline V lookup: CDR1 MNHNS, CDR2 SASEGT. The CDR3, as DNA: TGTGCCAGCAGCCCCCGGTCGGGATCCTACGAGCAGTACTTC. Translating it yields CASSPRSGSYEQYF.

V is TRBV29-1 and J is TRBJ2-7; 8 bases agree with TRBD2. Unmatched junction bases numbered 12, after V lost 2 bases and J lost 6 bases. CDR1 is SQVTM, CDR2 ANQGSEA, per germline. The CDR3 contains 15 residues. As DNA, the CDR3 is TGCAGCGTTGAATTTTATAGCGGGGCAGGCCTCGAGCAGTACTTC. Translated, it gives CSVEFYSGAGLEQYF.

This clone was counted a few times. CDR3 DNA sequence: TGCGCCAGCAAACTCAGGACAGAGTACTACGAGCAGTACTTC. As protein: CASKLRTEYYEQYF. The chain uses TRBV5-1 and TRBJ2-7; D perhaps matches TRBD1 (6 bases). Germline V gives CDR1 SGHRS, CDR2 YFSETQ. The length of the CDR3 is 14 residues. Trimming shortened V by 6 bases and J by 3 bases, and 16 bases separated the two germline ends. The entire variable domain, with the rest obtained from reference TRBV5-1 and TRBJ2-7, is as follows: KAGVTQTPRYLIKTRGQQVTLSCSPISGHRSVSWYQQTPGQGLQFLFEYFSETQRNKGNFPGRFSGRQFSNSRSEMNVSTLELGDSALYLCASKLRTEYYEQYFGPGTRLTVT.

This clone was seen a handful of times. Different DNA sequences within this sample yield the same CDR3. V usage is TRBV10-3 and J usage is TRBJ2-7; TRBD1 matches 8 bases. The V gene end was trimmed by 6 bases and the J gene end by 3 bases; junction bases not matched to a gene: 1. This CDR3 comprises 12 residues. CDR1 and CDR2 (germline): ENHRY, SYGVKD. This CDR3 reads CAISGQGYEQYF. CDR3 in DNA: TGTGCCATCAGCGGACAGGGCTACGAGCAGTACTTC.

The V call is TRBV19, the J call TRBJ1-2; the D is unclear. The CDR3 spans 16 residues. Germline CDR1 LNHDA, CDR2 SQIVND (reference sequence). V was pared by 1 base and J by 7 bases, with 19 bases between. DNA for the CDR3: TGTGCCAGTAGTATAGGCTGGGTAGACGGCGGCGCTGGCTACACCTTC. It specifies CASSIGWVDGGAGYTF.